Each of the 21 T cell receptor beta chains below was sequenced from the same sample in a study of control samples from healthy donors and cancer patients. Using immunoSEQ multiplex PCR, the repertoire was profiled, and TCRdb retains in-frame clones only, with some absent. The table has about 150,000 clones, around 90% seen once; the top ten hold 1.5% to 2%. What was sequenced was blood. All receptors derive from a man aged 18 to 30 in good health.

This chain connects TRBV19 to TRBJ1-1; no firm D call. The V gene's germline CDR1 is LNHDA and CDR2 SQIVND (reference sequence). The V end lost 3 bases, the J end lost 0 bases, and 14 bases lay between the germline ends. The CDR3 runs to 16 residues. The CDR3 here is CASSIVYSSMNTEAFF. The CDR3 DNA reads as TGTGCCAGTAGTATCGTTTACAGTAGCATGAACACTGAAGCTTTCTTT.

The chain couples TRBV28 to TRBJ2-3; 9 nucleotides match TRBD2. The CDR3 is made up of 16 amino acids. J was trimmed by 1 base and V by 2 bases; bases with no gene match: 4. Germline CDR1 MDHEN, CDR2 SYDVKM. Here the CDR3 DNA reads TGTGCCAGCAGTTTAATGATAGCGGGGGGCACAGATACGCAGTATTTT. Translation gives CASSLMIAGGTDTQYF.

The chain links TRBV29-1 to TRBJ2-7; a possible D gene is TRBD2 (5 bases). The V and J ends lost 4 bases and 2 bases respectively, with 12 bases between them. Looked up from germline, CDR1 is SQVTM and CDR2 is ANQGSEA. This CDR3 comprises 13 residues. The CDR3: CSVGEGMAYEQYF. As DNA, the CDR3 is TGCAGCGTTGGAGAGGGTATGGCCTACGAGCAGTACTTC.

The rearrangement joins TRBV19 to TRBJ2-7, with unresolved D. With 4 bases removed from V and 1 base from J, the gap between germline ends came to 11 bases. The CDR3 runs 14 residues. Germline CDR1 and CDR2: LNHDA and SQIVND (reference sequence). CDR3 loop: CASSKAAGSYEQYF. CDR3 DNA sequence: TGTGCCAGTAGTAAGGCGGCAGGATCCTACGAGCAGTACTTC. The full variable domain, rest sourced from reference TRBV19 and TRBJ2-7, is DGGITQSPKYLFRKEGQNVTLSCEQNLNHDAMYWYRQDPGQGLRLIYYSQIVNDFQKGDIAEGYSVSREKKESFPLTVTSAQKNPTAFYLCASSKAAGSYEQYFGPGTRLTVT.

This chain joins TRBV2 and TRBJ1-1, with a weak D call TRBD1 (6 bases). The germline CDR1 and CDR2 sequences are SNHLY and FYNNEI. The CDR3 is 14 amino acids. V shed 4 bases and J shed 2 bases, with 11 bases lying between them. The DNA for the CDR3 is TGTGCCAGCAGTGTGGTAGGGGGAAACACTGAAGCTTTCTTT. Translation gives CASSVVGGNTEAFF.

J is TRBJ2-5 and V is TRBV21-1; the tabulated D call, TRBD1, remains unverified against the DNA. TRBV21-1 is shown as a pseudogene. This CDR3 contains 12 residues. CDR3 sequence reads: CASSIKGGTQYF. The CDR3, as DNA: TGTGCCAGCAGCATTAAAGGGGGGACCCAGTACTTC.

This chain connects TRBV5-4 to TRBJ2-3; D gene ambiguous. Per the germline V gene, CDR1 is SGHNT and CDR2 is YYREEE (reference sequence). This CDR3 spans 16 amino acids. Trimming left V 2 bases short and J 0 bases short, with 13 bases between. For the CDR3, the DNA is TGTGCCAGCAGCTTAATGACGGATCCTAGCACAGATACGCAGTATTTT. Amino acids: CASSLMTDPSTDTQYF.

This clone was found once. The chain employs TRBV6-5 and TRBJ2-1, with D possibly matching TRBD1 (6 bases). CDR3 length: 14 amino acids. Germline V gives CDR1 MNHEY, CDR2 SVGAGI. V shed 0 bases and J shed 5 bases, with 8 bases lying between them. Here the CDR3 reads CASSYSSGDNEQFF. DNA for the CDR3: TGTGCCAGCAGTTACTCCTCAGGGGACAATGAGCAGTTCTTC.

The gene calls are TRBV27 and TRBJ2-1; 10 positions agree with TRBD2. In germline, CDR1 is MNHEY, CDR2 SMNVEV (reference sequence). Trimming cost V 5 bases and J 5 bases; bases outside gene matches: 6. There are 15 residues in the CDR3. DNA of the CDR3: TGTGCCAGCAGTCCGATAGCGGGGGGCAACAATGAGCAGTTCTTC. It encodes CASSPIAGGNNEQFF.

The chain links TRBV11-2 to TRBJ1-3, with D hard to call. The CDR3 spans 17 residues. From germline, CDR1 is SGHAT and CDR2 FQNNGV. V lost 0 bases to trimming and J lost 3 bases, with 15 bases between them. CDR3 loop: CASSLDGSGRRGNTIYF. The CDR3 nucleotides read TGTGCCAGCAGCTTAGATGGGTCTGGTCGGCGTGGAAACACCATATATTTT. The complete variable domain, with remaining parts taken from reference TRBV11-2 and TRBJ1-3, reads EAGVAQSPRYKIIEKRQSVAFWCNPISGHATLYWYQQILGQGPKLLIQFQNNGVVDDSQLPKDRFSAERLKGVDSTLKIQPAKLEDSAVYLCASSLDGSGRRGNTIYFGEGSWLTVV.

This chain links TRBV7-9 with TRBJ1-2; 8 bases are shared with TRBD1. Germline V CDR1 and CDR2: SEHNR, FQNEAQ (reference sequence). This CDR3 spans 13 amino acids. J gave up 7 bases and V 5 bases, and 6 bases lay outside the gene matches. For the CDR3, the DNA is TGTGCCAGCAGCCCCCAGGGGGCGGGTGGCTACACCTTC. Translated, it gives CASSPQGAGGYTF.

The chain carries TRBV11-2 and TRBJ2-1; TRBD1 matches at 8 bases. Germline loops: CDR1 SGHAT, CDR2 FQNNGV. Losses at the gene ends were 5 bases for V and 1 base for J; bases not matched to a gene: 10. This CDR3 comprises 17 residues. CDR3 protein: CASSLGTGGGSYNEQFF. Written as DNA, the CDR3 is TGTGCCAGCAGCCTCGGGACAGGCGGCGGATCCTACAATGAGCAGTTCTTC.

The chain carries TRBV7-8 and TRBJ2-1; 10 positions match TRBD1. The CDR3 length is 15 residues. Germline CDR1 reads SGHVS; CDR2 reads FQNEAQ. J lost 7 bases, V lost 3 bases, and 6 bases had no gene match. The CDR3 loop is CASSFGTGAMNEQFF. The CDR3 region has the DNA TGTGCCAGCAGCTTCGGGACAGGGGCTATGAATGAGCAGTTCTTC.

The gene calls are TRBV19 and TRBJ2-2; D ambiguous. The length of the CDR3 is 13 residues. The germline V and J ends were trimmed by 3 bases and 4 bases, with 6 bases remaining between them. Germline CDR1 reads LNHDA; CDR2 reads SQIVND (reference sequence). This CDR3 reads CASSMTGTGELFF. CDR3 DNA: TGTGCCAGTAGTATGACGGGCACCGGGGAGCTGTTTTTT.

The CDR3 loop reads CASSPPVGYSDTQYF. The CDR3 nucleotides read TGTGCCAGCAGCCCCCCGGTGGGATACTCAGATACGCAGTATTTT. The chain uses TRBV7-9 and TRBJ2-3, with D uncertain. V gave up 5 bases and J gave up 4 bases, with 16 bases separating them. The CDR3 length is 15 residues. Germline CDR1 is SEHNR and CDR2 is FQNEAQ (reference sequence).

This chain joins TRBV5-1 and TRBJ2-5; a weak D match, TRBD1 (6 bases). Trimming shortened V by 4 bases and J by 1 base, and 17 bases separated the two germline ends. This CDR3 is built from 16 residues. CDR1 and CDR2 (germline): SGHRS, YFSETQ. CDR3 bases: TGCGCCAGCAGCCCCCGACCAGGGGTGGGCCAAGAGACCCAGTACTTC. Its translation is CASSPRPGVGQETQYF.

The rearrangement links TRBV7-2 to TRBJ2-3, with D hard to call. Germline assignment: CDR1 SGHTA and CDR2 FQGNSA. CDR3 size: 12 residues. Between the trimmed V and J ends, which lost 5 bases and 5 bases, there was a span of 8 bases. CDR3 sequence (DNA): TGTGCCAGCAGCCCGAACCTAGATACGCAGTATTTT. It is translated as CASSPNLDTQYF.

The rearrangement links TRBV19 to TRBJ1-5; D is uncertain. Trimming cost V 0 bases and J 3 bases, with 12 bases left between them. The germline gives CDR1 LNHDA, CDR2 SQIVND (reference sequence). This CDR3 has 16 amino acids. The DNA for the CDR3 is TGTGCCAGTAGTATAGATCGGGGTATGGTCAATCAGCCCCAGCATTTT. It encodes CASSIDRGMVNQPQHF.

The chain uses TRBV3-1 (or the pseudogene TRBV3-2) and TRBJ2-3, with D uncertain. The germline V gene encodes CDR1 LGHDT and CDR2 YNNKEL (reference sequence). The CDR3 length is 11 residues. V gave up 3 bases and J gave up 3 bases, with 1 base separating them. The CDR3 protein is CASSQTDTQYF. CDR3 coding DNA: TGTGCCAGCAGCCAGACAGATACGCAGTATTTT.

The gene calls are TRBV28 and TRBJ1-3, with 10 bases identical to TRBD1. The CDR3 consists of 16 residues. CDR1 is MDHEN, CDR2 SYDVKM, per germline. V shed 6 bases, J shed 1 base, and the junction held 6 bases outside the gene matches. The CDR3 nucleotides read TGTGCCAGCAGCTCTGACAGGGGGCCATCTGGAAACACCATATATTTT. It codes for CASSSDRGPSGNTIYF.

This chain links TRBV2 with TRBJ2-5, with a possible D match to TRBD1 (5 bases). The CDR3 covers 15 residues. V was trimmed by 5 bases and J by 9 bases, leaving 22 bases between them. The V gene's germline CDR1 is SNHLY and CDR2 FYNNEI. The CDR3 nucleotides read TGTGCCAGCAGTCAATTGGGGCTCCCACGCGCTGCCCAGTACTTC. This gives the protein CASSQLGLPRAAQYF.